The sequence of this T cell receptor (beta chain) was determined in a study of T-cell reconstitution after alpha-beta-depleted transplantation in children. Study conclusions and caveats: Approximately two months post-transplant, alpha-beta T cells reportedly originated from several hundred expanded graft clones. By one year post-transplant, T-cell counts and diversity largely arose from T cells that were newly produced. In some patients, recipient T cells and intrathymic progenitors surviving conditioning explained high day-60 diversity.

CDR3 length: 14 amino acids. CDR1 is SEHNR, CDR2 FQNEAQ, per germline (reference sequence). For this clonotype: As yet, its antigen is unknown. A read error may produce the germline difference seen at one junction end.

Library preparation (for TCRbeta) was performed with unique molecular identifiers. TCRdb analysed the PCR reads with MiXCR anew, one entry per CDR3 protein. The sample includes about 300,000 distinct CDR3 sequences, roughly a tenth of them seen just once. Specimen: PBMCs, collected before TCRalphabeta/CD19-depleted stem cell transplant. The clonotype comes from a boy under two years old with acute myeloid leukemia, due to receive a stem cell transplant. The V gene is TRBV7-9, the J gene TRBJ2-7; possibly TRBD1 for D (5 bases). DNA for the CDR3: TGTGCCACCAGCCCACAGGTATCTCGGGACGAGCAGTACTTC. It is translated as CATSPQVSRDEQYF.